These 26 T cell receptor beta chains originate from one sample sequenced in a study of cytomegalovirus exposure and HLA in healthy donors. The primer mix had 60 Vbeta and 13 Jbeta primers. The protocol was immunoSEQ multiplex PCR, while the TCRdb copy is restricted to in-frame clones and leaves out a portion. The sample carries fewer than 100,000 clones, approximately 80% recorded once. Sequencing input: PBMCs. The receptors derive from a middle-aged man in good health and CMV-seronegative.

V and J are TRBV28 and TRBJ2-7; 7 bases match TRBD2. Germline V gives CDR1 MDHEN, CDR2 SYDVKM. The CDR3 extends over 15 amino acids. Unmatched junction bases numbered 7, after V lost 4 bases and J lost 1 base. The CDR3, as DNA: TGTGCCAGCAGTTCGCCCGGGGGGAGTTCCTACGAGCAGTACTTC. Translating it yields CASSSPGGSSYEQYF. Together with reference TRBV28 and TRBJ2-7, the CDR3 gives the full variable domain: DVKVTQSSRYLVKRTGEKVFLECVQDMDHENMFWYRQDPGLGLRLIYFSYDVKMKEKGDIPEGYSVSREKKERFSLILESASTNQTSMYLCASSSPGGSSYEQYFGPGTRLTVT.

V and J are TRBV7-2 and TRBJ1-5; 10 bases line up with TRBD1. The CDR3 covers 14 residues. Germline V gene sequence: CDR1 SGHTA, CDR2 FQGNSA. The trim removed 1 base at V and 6 bases at J, leaving 0 bases unmatched. The CDR3 region is CASSLGDRGQPQHF. The CDR3, as DNA: TGTGCCAGCAGCTTAGGGGACAGGGGTCAGCCCCAGCATTTT. The whole variable domain, filled in from reference TRBV7-2 and TRBJ1-5, reads GAGVSQSPSNKVTEKGKDVELRCDPISGHTALYWYRQSLGQGLEFLIYFQGNSAPDKSGLPSDRFSAERTGGSVSTLTIQRTQQEDSAVYLCASSLGDRGQPQHFGDGTRLSIL.

The chain combines TRBV30 with TRBJ1-1; 8 bases are a match to TRBD1. The germline V gene has CDR1 GTSNPN and CDR2 SVGIG (reference sequence). This CDR3 comprises 14 residues. V shed 4 bases, J shed 5 bases, and the junction held 9 bases outside the gene matches. The CDR3 DNA follows: TGTGCCTGGACCAGGGGGCAGGCTGAGACTGAAGCTTTCTTT. Translating it yields CAWTRGQAETEAFF. The variable domain in full, completed from reference TRBV30 and TRBJ1-1, reads SQTIHQWPATLVQPVGSPLSLECTVEGTSNPNLYWYRQAAGRGLQLLFYSVGIGQISSEVPQNLSASRPQDRQFILSSKKLLLSDSGFYLCAWTRGQAETEAFFGQGTRLTVV.

This chain links TRBV28 with TRBJ2-1, with D perhaps TRBD2 (6 bases). Germline V CDR1 and CDR2: MDHEN, SYDVKM. The CDR3 is 15 amino acids. V lost 5 bases and J 0 bases, leaving 11 bases between the germline ends. The CDR3 DNA reads as TGTGCCAGCAGTGCGGCCGGGAGCTCCTACAATGAGCAGTTCTTC. This codes for CASSAAGSSYNEQFF.

The V gene is TRBV6-1, the J gene TRBJ2-1; TRBD1 might be the D (6 bases). V was cut by 8 bases and J by 7 bases, with 12 bases left in between. This CDR3 spans 12 amino acids. From germline, CDR1 is MNHNS and CDR2 SASEGT. CDR3 DNA: TGTGCCAGCCGGCCAGGGGTAAATGAGCAGTTCTTC. This gives the protein CASRPGVNEQFF.

J is TRBJ2-3 and V is TRBV29-1; D gene uncertain. Trimming took 4 bases from V and 2 from J, leaving 7 bases between them. The CDR3 has 12 amino acids. Germline CDR1 reads SQVTM; CDR2 reads ANQGSEA. CDR3 residues: CSVVPSTDTQYF. In nucleotides, the CDR3 is TGCAGCGTTGTCCCCTCCACAGATACGCAGTATTTT.

About this clone itself: A single base is all that separates this from a far larger clone, so a read error is likely. The chain recombines TRBV6-4 with TRBJ2-3; 7 bases align to TRBD2. Germline assignment: CDR1 MRHNA and CDR2 SNTAGT. The CDR3 has 15 amino acids. Unmatched junction bases numbered 3, after V lost 3 bases and J lost 0 bases. The CDR3 loop reads CASSEEAGSTDTQYF. Written as DNA, the CDR3 is TGTGCCAGCAGTGAAGAAGCGGGGAGCACAGATACGCAGTATTTT.

The CDR3 DNA follows: TGTGCCTGGAGTGTACCGGGGGGACTAGCGGGCCCGACCTACGAGCAGTACTTC. Its protein is CAWSVPGGLAGPTYEQYF. This chain connects TRBV30 to TRBJ2-7; 12 bases agree with TRBD2. Germline values: CDR1 GTSNPN, CDR2 SVGIG (reference sequence). The CDR3 consists of 18 residues. V was pared by 0 bases and J by 2 bases, with 11 bases of the junction left unmatched.

CDR3 DNA sequence: TGTGCCAGCAGCTTAGGGTGGAGCCTTAATGAAAAACTGTTTTTT. Protein sequence: CASSLGWSLNEKLFF. The chain combines TRBV7-9 with TRBJ1-4, with D hard to call. Between the trimmed V and J ends, which lost 1 base and 4 bases, there was a span of 10 bases. The CDR3 consists of 15 residues. CDR1 SEHNR and CDR2 FQNEAQ come from the germline V gene (reference sequence).

The rearrangement uses TRBV19 and TRBJ1-1; 10 bases align to TRBD1. V was pared by 4 bases and J by 2 bases, with 1 base of the junction left unmatched. The germline V gene has CDR1 LNHDA and CDR2 SQIVND (reference sequence). This CDR3 is built from 14 residues. The CDR3 sequence: CASSRTGGNTEAFF. The CDR3 DNA is TGTGCCAGTAGTAGGACAGGGGGTAACACTGAAGCTTTCTTT.

The genes are TRBV29-1 and TRBJ1-1; D is ambiguous. Germline V lookup: CDR1 SQVTM, CDR2 ANQGSEA. The CDR3 has 13 amino acids. The germline V and J ends were trimmed by 4 bases and 1 base, with 10 bases remaining between them. The CDR3 DNA reads TGCAGCGTTGGTGCAGGATGGAACACTGAAGCTTTCTTT. This gives the protein CSVGAGWNTEAFF.

The chain is built from TRBV2 and TRBJ2-7; TRBD1 matches 9 bases. CDR3 length: 12 residues. The V gene end was trimmed by 11 bases and the J gene end by 3 bases; junction bases not matched to a gene: 5. Germline V gene lookup returns CDR1 SNHLY and CDR2 FYNNEI. CDR3 sequence reads: CAGGQGGYEQYF. CDR3 DNA: TGTGCCGGGGGACAGGGCGGCTACGAGCAGTACTTC.

The chain recombines TRBV30 with TRBJ1-1; D may be TRBD1 (6 bases). Trimming cost V 2 bases and J 4 bases, with 23 bases left between them. The CDR3 is 17 amino acids. Germline loops: CDR1 GTSNPN, CDR2 SVGIG (reference sequence). The CDR3 region is CAWSRNRVNVAATEAFF. The CDR3 DNA reads TGTGCCTGGAGTCGTAACAGGGTGAATGTGGCGGCCACTGAAGCTTTCTTT.

CDR3 in DNA: TGTGCCATCTCAATCAATGAAAAACTGTTTTTT. This gives the protein CAISINEKLFF. This chain joins TRBV10-3 and TRBJ1-4, with D unresolved. Trimming took 8 bases from V and 5 from J, leaving 6 bases between them. In germline, CDR1 is ENHRY, CDR2 SYGVKD. There are 11 residues in the CDR3.

The rearrangement links TRBV5-6 to TRBJ2-7; TRBD1 matches at 7 bases. V was clipped by 2 bases and J by 4 bases; unmatched bases: 9. The CDR3 runs to 15 residues. Germline V gene lookup returns CDR1 SGHDT and CDR2 YYEEEE. CDR3 bases: TGTGCCAGCAGCTTTTACGCGACAGGGCTGTACGAGCAGTACTTC. This translates into CASSFYATGLYEQYF.

The chain couples TRBV5-1 to TRBJ1-1, with no clear D. The V end was cut by 5 bases, the J end by 7 bases, with 15 bases between. There are 13 residues in the CDR3. Germline CDR1 SGHRS, CDR2 YFSETQ. The CDR3 DNA follows: TGCGCCAGCAGGGGAGAGGGAACGGGTGAAGCTTTCTTT. Translation: CASRGEGTGEAFF. Combining the CDR3 with reference TRBV5-1 and TRBJ1-1 gives the whole variable domain KAGVTQTPRYLIKTRGQQVTLSCSPISGHRSVSWYQQTPGQGLQFLFEYFSETQRNKGNFPGRFSGRQFSNSRSEMNVSTLELGDSALYLCASRGEGTGEAFFGQGTRLTVV.

Comments on this clone: The junction departs from germline at one end; a sequencing error may be responsible. This chain connects TRBV6-1 to TRBJ1-4, with TRBD1 as a possible D gene (5 bases). The length of the CDR3 is 14 residues. Germline values: CDR1 MNHNS, CDR2 SASEGT. DNA for the CDR3: TGTGCCCGCAGTGATGGACCGGGGGGTGAAAAACTGTTTTTT. Amino acids: CARSDGPGGEKLFF.

The rearrangement uses TRBV18 and TRBJ2-2, with a possible D match to TRBD1 (5 bases). The CDR3 has 15 amino acids. The germline CDR1 and CDR2 sequences are KGHSH and LQKENI. V was pared by 3 bases and J by 1 base, with 9 bases between. CDR3 protein: CASSPGRGNTGELFF. As DNA, the CDR3 is TGTGCCAGCTCACCTGGAAGGGGGAACACCGGGGAGCTGTTTTTT.

The chain links TRBV18 to TRBJ2-7; 10 bases line up with TRBD1. The ends lost 6 bases at V and 3 bases at J; junction bases unmatched: 8. CDR1 and CDR2 from the germline V gene are KGHSH and LQKENI. CDR3 length: 15 residues. The CDR3 loop reads CASSRGGTGDYEQYF. DNA of the CDR3: TGTGCCAGCTCCCGAGGGGGGACAGGGGACTACGAGCAGTACTTC.

This chain joins TRBV27 and TRBJ1-5; D uncertain. The CDR3 has 13 residues. V was trimmed by 2 bases and J by 7 bases, leaving 9 bases between them. CDR1 and CDR2 (germline): MNHEY, SMNVEV (reference sequence). In DNA form, the CDR3 reads TGTGCCAGCAGTTTAGAGGCGAACCAGCCCCAGCATTTT. It translates to CASSLEANQPQHF.

The rearrangement uses TRBV7-9 and TRBJ2-1, with D unresolved. The V end was cut by 5 bases, the J end by 7 bases, with 12 bases between. This CDR3 region has 13 residues. Germline V gene sequence: CDR1 SEHNR, CDR2 FQNEAQ (reference sequence). The CDR3 DNA sequence: TGTGCCAGCAGCCCCCTCGTTGTTAATGAGCAGTTCTTC. Residues: CASSPLVVNEQFF.

This chain uses TRBV30 with TRBJ2-1, with 9 bases identical to TRBD2. The CDR3 loop spans 17 amino acids. CDR1 is GTSNPN and CDR2 is SVGIG in the germline V gene (reference sequence). The trim removed 0 bases at V and 5 bases at J, leaving 11 bases unmatched. The CDR3 loop is CAWSVLGLAGLNNEQFF. CDR3 DNA: TGTGCCTGGAGTGTACTAGGGCTAGCGGGGCTCAACAATGAGCAGTTCTTC.

This rearrangement joins TRBV6-5 to TRBJ2-5; 7 bases fit TRBD2. The J call may be wrong; the DNA end is better matched by TRBJ2-7. The CDR3 runs 15 residues. Looked up from germline, CDR1 is MNHEY and CDR2 is SVGAGI. The CDR3 spells CASSYSGEGTYEQYF. CDR3 nucleotides: TGTGCCAGCAGTTACTCGGGGGAGGGGACCTACGAGCAGTACTTC.

This chain links TRBV6-5 with TRBJ2-1; perhaps TRBD2 as D (6 bases). Germline CDR1 is MNHEY and CDR2 is SVGAGI. The CDR3 sequence is 14 residues long. With 2 bases removed from V and 5 bases from J, the gap between germline ends came to 10 bases. CDR3: CASSYAGLDNEQFF. The CDR3 DNA reads TGTGCCAGCAGTTACGCGGGACTCGACAATGAGCAGTTCTTC.

The chain carries TRBV2 and TRBJ2-5; TRBD1 might be the D (6 bases). V was pared by 7 bases and J by 2 bases, with 11 bases between. This CDR3 is built from 13 residues. CDR1 is SNHLY and CDR2 is FYNNEI in the germline V gene. CDR3 residues: CASIRQEQETQYF. CDR3 coding DNA: TGTGCCAGCATCCGACAGGAGCAAGAGACCCAGTACTTC.

This clone has only one observation. This chain links TRBV10-2 with TRBJ1-1; 10 nucleotides line up with TRBD1. CDR1 WSHSY and CDR2 SAAADI come from the germline V gene. This CDR3 comprises 14 residues. V lost 6 bases, J lost 3 bases, and 4 bases stayed unmatched. The CDR3 is CASRPGQGYTEAFF. CDR3 in DNA: TGCGCCAGCAGACCGGGACAGGGGTACACTGAAGCTTTCTTT.